This TCR beta chain came from a study of T-cell memory formation after mild COVID-19. Whole-study results and caveats: Memory sampled before infection contained some responding clones, suggesting cross-reactive memory joined. Researchers could not confirm that second-wave clones peaking on day 37 targeted SARS-CoV-2.

The CDR3 has 15 residues. J was trimmed by 4 bases and V by 5 bases; bases with no gene match: 8. Germline loops: CDR1 MNHNS, CDR2 SASEGT. The table lists this clonotype with a few counts. What it binds is unknown. TCRalpha and TCRbeta libraries used 5'RACE with constant-segment primers and UMIs. TCRdb reprocessed the 5' RACE reads via MiXCR and lists one record per CDR3 protein. The data show nearly 250,000 distinct CDR3 sequences, approximately 15% seen once. This sequence joins TRBV6-1 and TRBJ1-3; 7 nucleotides agree with TRBD1. Specimen: PBMCs or a T cell subset sorted from them (not recorded which). This TCR was sampled from an adult woman who had mild COVID-19 (a few samples of this study predate the infection). Cell type and time point are not known. The DNA for the CDR3 is TGTGCCAGCAGTCTGACCGGGACAGTAGGAAACACCATATATTTT. Translating gives CASSLTGTVGNTIYF.